This T cell receptor beta chain emerged from a study of cytomegalovirus exposure and HLA in healthy donors. This CDR3 region has 14 residues. From germline, CDR1 is SEHNR and CDR2 FQNEAQ (reference sequence). V lost 5 bases and J 1 base, leaving 11 bases between the germline ends. PCR used 60 Vbeta primers and 13 Jbeta primers. Here immunoSEQ multiplex PCR was the method, and the copy in TCRdb shows in-frame clones only, minus some. The table lists about 120,000 clones, roughly 70% of them singletons. This clone was counted a few times. The TCR comes from a woman aged 40 to 50 in good health and CMV-seropositive. The V call is TRBV7-9, the J call TRBJ1-1; TRBD1 is a possible D gene (6 bases). Material: PBMCs. The CDR3 DNA follows: TGTGCCAGCAGCCACCGGGACAAGAACACTGAAGCTTTCTTT. As protein: CASSHRDKNTEAFF.